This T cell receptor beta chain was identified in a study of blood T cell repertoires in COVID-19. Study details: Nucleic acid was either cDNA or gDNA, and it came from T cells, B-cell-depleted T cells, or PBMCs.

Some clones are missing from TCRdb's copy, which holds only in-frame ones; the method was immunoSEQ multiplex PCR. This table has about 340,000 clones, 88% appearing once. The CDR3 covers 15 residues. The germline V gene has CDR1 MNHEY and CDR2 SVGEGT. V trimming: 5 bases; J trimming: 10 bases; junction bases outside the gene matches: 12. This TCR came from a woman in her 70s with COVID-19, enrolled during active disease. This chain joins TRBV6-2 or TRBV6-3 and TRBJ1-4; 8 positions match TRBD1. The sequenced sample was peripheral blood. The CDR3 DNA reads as TGTGCCAGCAGTCACCGAGGGCAGGGGGCCGTAAAACTGTTTTTT. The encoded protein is CASSHRGQGAVKLFF.